These 19 T cell receptor beta chains share one sample of origin, sequenced in a study of OX40 agonist ivuxolimab in advanced cancers. Using immunoSEQ multiplex PCR, the repertoire was profiled, and TCRdb retains in-frame clones only, with some absent. Of about 22,000 clones in the sample, 87% were seen once. The source material was CD4+ or CD8+ T cells sorted from blood, sampled in a trial of the OX40 agonist ivuxolimab. All receptors derive from an adult with an advanced solid tumor such as melanoma, head and neck, liver or kidney cancer.

The CDR3: CASSLSAGNNEQFF. The DNA of the CDR3 is TGTGCCAGCAGCTTATCGGCGGGCAACAATGAGCAGTTCTTC. The genes are TRBV5-6 and TRBJ2-1; the D gene is possibly TRBD2 (5 bases). The CDR3 length is 14 residues. The V end lost 2 bases, the J end lost 5 bases, and 11 bases lay between the germline ends. Germline-derived CDR1 and CDR2 are SGHDT and YYEEEE.

The V call is TRBV5-4, the J call TRBJ1-5, with unresolved D. This CDR3 has 14 residues. Per germline, CDR1 SGHNT and CDR2 YYREEE (reference sequence). V lost 2 bases to trimming and J lost 6 bases, with 12 bases between them. CDR3: CASSLGLGGQPQHF. The CDR3 DNA sequence: TGTGCCAGCAGCTTAGGACTTGGCGGTCAGCCCCAGCATTTT.

The genes are TRBV6-1 and TRBJ2-6; D might be TRBD1 (6 bases). Germline CDR1 is MNHNS and CDR2 is SASEGT. CDR3 length equals 15 residues. The V and J ends lost 1 base and 2 bases respectively, with 6 bases between them. As DNA, the CDR3 is TGTGCCAGCAGTGAAGAGGGGGCTGGGGCCAACGTCCTGACTTTC. Amino acids: CASSEEGAGANVLTF.

The chain uses TRBV30 and TRBJ2-3, with D tentatively TRBD2 (6 bases). Trimming took 0 bases from V and 2 from J, leaving 9 bases between them. Germline V gene sequence: CDR1 GTSNPN, CDR2 SVGIG (reference sequence). The CDR3 runs 14 residues. CDR3 region: CAWSVRGNTDTQYF. Written as DNA, the CDR3 is TGTGCCTGGAGTGTACGGGGGAACACAGATACGCAGTATTTT.

The genes are TRBV7-9 and TRBJ2-7; 10 bases agree with TRBD2. The CDR3 runs to 14 residues. CDR1 SEHNR and CDR2 FQNEAQ come from the germline V gene (reference sequence). V lost 5 bases, J lost 3 bases, and 4 bases stayed unmatched. The CDR3 sequence is CASSPLAGVYEQYF. As DNA, the CDR3 is TGTGCCAGCAGCCCTCTAGCGGGGGTCTACGAGCAGTACTTC.

The chain recombines TRBV27 with TRBJ2-7; the D call may be TRBD1 or TRBD2 (6 bases each). The CDR3 loop spans 14 amino acids. The V gene lost 1 base and the J gene lost 0 bases, with 7 bases spanning the gap. Germline loops: CDR1 MNHEY, CDR2 SMNVEV (reference sequence). CDR3 DNA sequence: TGTGCCAGCAGTTTATGGGGGGCCTCCTACGAGCAGTACTTC. Residues: CASSLWGASYEQYF.

The J gene is TRBJ1-1, the V gene TRBV15, with no clear D. The CDR3 has 14 amino acids. V lost 8 bases to trimming and J lost 0 bases, with 13 bases between them. CDR1 is LNHNV, CDR2 YYDKDF, per germline (reference sequence). The CDR3 nucleotides are TGTGCCACCGGAGGTCCGCCCATGAACACTGAAGCTTTCTTT. Residues: CATGGPPMNTEAFF.

The CDR3 loop is CASSLAGASYEQYF. CDR3 DNA: TGTGCCAGCAGTTTAGCGGGGGCCTCCTACGAGCAGTACTTC. The chain is built from TRBV5-6 and TRBJ2-7, with TRBD2 identical over 9 bases. CDR1 and CDR2 from the germline V gene are SGHDT and YYEEEE. The V gene end was trimmed by 5 bases and the J gene end by 0 bases; junction bases not matched to a gene: 3. The CDR3 extends over 14 amino acids.

The chain employs TRBV5-1 and TRBJ2-2; D unresolved. This CDR3 has 15 amino acids. Between the trimmed V and J ends, which lost 0 bases and 2 bases, there was a span of 8 bases. The V gene's germline CDR1 is SGHRS and CDR2 YFSETQ. CDR3 residues: CASSLGSINTGELFF. CDR3 in DNA: TGCGCCAGCAGCTTGGGATCCATAAACACCGGGGAGCTGTTTTTT.

For this clone: Other DNA sequences in the sample encode the same CDR3. The rearrangement uses TRBV2 and TRBJ2-5, with a weak D call TRBD2 (7 bases). Trimming shortened V by 6 bases and J by 3 bases, and 14 bases separated the two germline ends. This CDR3 spans 14 amino acids. Germline CDR1 reads SNHLY; CDR2 reads FYNNEI. CDR3 bases: TGTGCCAGCAGCAGGAGGGGGGGGGAAGAGACCCAGTACTTC. Protein product: CASSRRGGEETQYF. Full variable domain (outside the CDR3, taken from reference TRBV2 and TRBJ2-5): EPEVTQTPSHQVTQMGQEVILRCVPISNHLYFYWYRQILGQKVEFLVSFYNNEISEKSEIFDDQFSVERPDGSNFTLKIRSTKLEDSAMYFCASSRRGGEETQYFGPGTRLLVL.

The chain has TRBV10-3 and TRBJ2-5; 11 nucleotides agree with TRBD2. This CDR3 has 17 residues. V lost 6 bases to trimming and J lost 2 bases; unmatched junction nucleotides: 11. Germline V lookup: CDR1 ENHRY, CDR2 SYGVKD. The CDR3 loop is CAISPTGLAELQETQYF. The CDR3 region has the DNA TGTGCCATCAGCCCCACGGGACTAGCGGAGTTACAAGAGACCCAGTACTTC.

The chain links TRBV7-9 to TRBJ2-5, with D possibly matching TRBD1 (5 bases). Gene TRBJ2-7 matches the end of the DNA better, so the J call may be wrong. CDR3 length: 16 residues. The germline V gene encodes CDR1 SEHNR and CDR2 FQNEAQ (reference sequence). The CDR3 coding sequence is TGTGCCAGCAGCTCTCCTTCGACAGCCACCTCCTACGAGCAGTACTTC. Protein product: CASSSPSTATSYEQYF.

A single count supports this clone. V and J are TRBV7-6 and TRBJ1-1; no definite D call. The V gene's germline CDR1 is SGHVS and CDR2 FNYEAQ. The CDR3 covers 12 residues. V was clipped by 4 bases and J by 6 bases, with 9 bases between them. This CDR3 is CASSSPEAEAFF. Here the CDR3 DNA reads TGTGCCAGCAGCTCTCCGGAGGCTGAAGCTTTCTTT.

CDR3 coding DNA: TGTGCCTGGAGTGTCCTATTAGGGGAGCAGTACTTC. Translated: CAWSVLLGEQYF. This chain connects TRBV30 to TRBJ2-7; D is unclear. CDR1 and CDR2 from the germline V gene are GTSNPN and SVGIG (reference sequence). Trimming took 0 bases from V and 7 from J, leaving 10 bases between them. The CDR3 loop spans 12 amino acids.

The gene calls are TRBV6-1 and TRBJ2-5; 9 bases match TRBD1. CDR3 length: 14 amino acids. V lost 4 bases and J lost 5; bases outside the gene matches: 5. Per the germline V gene, CDR1 is MNHNS and CDR2 is SASEGT. The CDR3 region has the DNA TGTGCCAGCAGTGTTGGGACAGGGAGCGAGACCCAGTACTTC. It codes for CASSVGTGSETQYF.

The chain joins TRBV4-2 to TRBJ1-1; 7 bases agree with TRBD1. The J segment lost 0 bases and the V segment lost 4 bases, leaving 8 bases of the junction unmatched. Germline V gene data show CDR1 as LGHNA and CDR2 as YNFKEQ. This CDR3 has 16 amino acids. The CDR3: CASSLGTVDLNTEAFF. The CDR3 DNA sequence: TGTGCCAGCAGCCTTGGGACAGTCGACTTGAACACTGAAGCTTTCTTT.

The chain employs TRBV7-3 and TRBJ1-3, with TRBD1 as a possible D gene (5 bases). The germline gives CDR1 SGHTA, CDR2 FQGTGA. This CDR3 has 16 amino acids. Trimming left V 5 bases short and J 0 bases short, with 14 bases between. CDR3 nucleotide sequence: TGTGCCAGCAGCCCATGGGACGGAAACTCTGGAAACACCATATATTTT. It yields the protein CASSPWDGNSGNTIYF.

The rearrangement links TRBV4-3 to TRBJ2-7, with 7 bases aligning to TRBD1. V trimming: 6 bases; J trimming: 0 bases; junction bases outside the gene matches: 8. This CDR3 has 15 amino acids. Germline V gene sequence: CDR1 LGHNA, CDR2 YSLEER. CDR3 nucleotides: TGCGCCAGCAGTTACGGACAGGCAAGCTCCTACGAGCAGTACTTC. This gives the protein CASSYGQASSYEQYF.

This clone was detected once. The chain couples TRBV2 to TRBJ2-5, with D perhaps assigned TRBD1 or TRBD2 (5 bases each). This CDR3 is 13 amino acids long. Trimming pared 3 bases from V and 7 bases from J, leaving 12 bases between. The germline V gene encodes CDR1 SNHLY and CDR2 FYNNEI. CDR3 bases: TGTGCCAGCAGTGAGGGACCCGCAGCGACCCAGTACTTC. Translating it yields CASSEGPAATQYF.